Below, one T cell receptor beta chain is given with its context. This record comes from a study of T cell responses to AZD1222 COVID-19 vaccine. TCRdb's table, derived via immunoSEQ multiplex PCR, lists solely in-frame clones and lacks some. The sample has about 92,000 clones, around 84% seen once. Per the germline V gene, CDR1 is SGHVS and CDR2 is FQNEAQ. Trimming took off 3 bases at V and 5 bases at J, with 13 bases between the two ends. The length of the CDR3 is 14 residues. The source is an adult in good health. The sample was peripheral blood, taken on day 0 of AZD1222 vaccination. The rearrangement links TRBV7-8 to TRBJ2-5; D is unclear. The CDR3 coding sequence is TGTGCCAGCAGCTTGTTTGGCAGTGGGGAGACCCAGTACTTC. It yields the protein CASSLFGSGETQYF.